Below are 8 T cell receptor beta chains sequenced from a single sample in a study of cytomegalovirus exposure and HLA in healthy donors. With 60 Vbeta and 13 Jbeta primers, the PCR was carried out. The assay was immunoSEQ multiplex PCR, and TCRdb's table has in-frame clones only and misses some. The data contain approximately 100,000 clones, about 80% of them singletons. The sample consisted of PBMCs. These receptors came from a woman aged 40 to 55 in good health and CMV-seropositive.

The chain uses TRBV14 and TRBJ1-1, with D possibly being TRBD1 (5 bases). V gave up 0 bases and J gave up 7 bases, with 12 bases separating them. This CDR3 is built from 14 residues. Germline V CDR1 and CDR2: SGHDN, FVKESK. The chain's CDR3 is CASSQEGGTIEAFF. As DNA, the CDR3 is TGTGCCAGCAGCCAAGAGGGAGGGACCATTGAAGCTTTCTTT.

The chain joins TRBV7-2 to TRBJ2-7, with 9 bases matching TRBD1. CDR3 length equals 15 residues. V lost 5 bases to trimming and J lost 2 bases; unmatched junction nucleotides: 7. Germline V CDR1 and CDR2: SGHTA, FQGNSA. The CDR3 here is CASSPRGQGPYEQYF. The CDR3 DNA reads as TGTGCCAGCAGCCCGAGAGGACAGGGGCCCTACGAGCAGTACTTC.

V gene TRBV2 combines with J gene TRBJ1-5; 9 bases match TRBD1. V was pared by 3 bases and J by 7 bases, with 4 bases of the junction left unmatched. The germline V gene has CDR1 SNHLY and CDR2 FYNNEI. The CDR3 runs 14 residues. CDR3 protein: CASSERQGGQPQHF. DNA for the CDR3: TGTGCCAGCAGTGAGAGACAGGGGGGACAGCCCCAGCATTTT.

The chain uses TRBV6-6 and TRBJ2-7; TRBD1 agrees at 9 bases. The germline V gene encodes CDR1 MNHNY and CDR2 SVGAGI (reference sequence). V shed 5 bases and J 3 bases; nucleotides not matched to a gene: 8. CDR3 length: 15 amino acids. The CDR3 is CASSGTGTGLYEQYF. DNA for the CDR3: TGTGCCAGCAGTGGAACCGGGACAGGGCTCTACGAGCAGTACTTC.

CDR3 nucleotides: TGTGCCACCAGCAGAGATCGAGGTGCAGCGGGGAGCACAGATACGCAGTATTTT. Translating gives CATSRDRGAAGSTDTQYF. The rearrangement uses TRBV15 and TRBJ2-3, with 7 bases matching TRBD2. The V segment lost 0 bases and the J segment 0 bases; nucleotides outside the gene matches: 9. Germline V gene sequence: CDR1 LNHNV, CDR2 YYDKDF (reference sequence). This CDR3 has 18 amino acids.

The chain combines TRBV28 with TRBJ2-1; maybe TRBD1 (5 bases). Germline V CDR1 and CDR2: MDHEN, SYDVKM. The CDR3 runs 15 residues. Trimming removed 2 bases from V and 5 bases from J, with 13 bases in between. CDR3 loop: CASSLPSGHNNEQFF. In DNA, the CDR3 is TGTGCCAGCAGTTTACCATCCGGACATAACAATGAGCAGTTCTTC.

The rearrangement joins TRBV7-2 to TRBJ2-5; no clear D. Per the germline V gene, CDR1 is SGHTA and CDR2 is FQGNSA. The CDR3 contains 13 residues. V lost 3 bases and J 2 bases, leaving 7 bases between the germline ends. The CDR3 reads CASSLWAQETQYF. CDR3 nucleotides: TGTGCCAGCAGCTTGTGGGCGCAAGAGACCCAGTACTTC. Supplemented by reference TRBV7-2 and TRBJ2-5, the full variable domain reads GAGVSQSPSNKVTEKGKDVELRCDPISGHTALYWYRQSLGQGLEFLIYFQGNSAPDKSGLPSDRFSAERTGGSVSTLTIQRTQQEDSAVYLCASSLWAQETQYFGPGTRLLVL.

The CDR3 DNA is TGTGCCAGCTACCCCCAGGCCTACAATGAGCAGTTCTTC. It specifies CASYPQAYNEQFF. The gene calls are TRBV6-1 and TRBJ2-1; no firm D call. The CDR3 totals 13 residues. Germline V gene data show CDR1 as MNHNS and CDR2 as SASEGT. Trimming stripped 8 bases from V and 2 bases from J, with 10 bases between.